These T cell receptor beta chains were read from a single sample in a study of OX40 agonist ivuxolimab in advanced cancers. Assay: immunoSEQ multiplex PCR; the TCRdb copy retains only in-frame clones and omits some. Here the sample spans approximately 76,000 clones, about nine tenths being singletons. The specimen comprised CD4+ or CD8+ T cells sorted from blood, sampled in a trial of the OX40 agonist ivuxolimab. All receptors come from an adult with an advanced solid tumor such as melanoma, head and neck, liver or kidney cancer. Both conserved end residues are part of each CDR3. Fields, in order: J gene, D gene, clone size, V gene, CDR3 protein, CDR3 DNA. A D gene is named only where the DNA matches it firmly. Only part of the rows carry a size: once, few, many, or a class if the clone is expanded.

>TRBJ1-5|NA|NA|TRBV7-2
CASSLGGIHNSNQPQHF
TGTGCCAGCAGCCTAGGGGGGATACACAATAGCAATCAGCCCCAGCATTTT
>TRBJ2-2|TRBD1|NA|TRBV6-6
CASSSGTVTGELFF
TGTGCCAGCAGCTCCGGGACAGTAACCGGGGAGCTGTTTTTT
>TRBJ1-5|NA|NA|TRBV11-2
CASSSRAGADQPQHF
TGTGCCAGCAGTTCGAGGGCCGGCGCGGATCAGCCCCAGCATTTT
>TRBJ2-1|NA|NA|TRBV6-1
CASSEGSANSYNEQFF
TGTGCCAGCAGTGAGGGAAGCGCTAACTCCTACAATGAGCAGTTCTTC
>TRBJ1-3|NA|NA|TRBV30
CAWSVGNSGNTIYF
TGTGCCTGGAGTGTAGGGAACTCTGGAAACACCATATATTTT
>TRBJ1-5|NA|NA|TRBV2
CASSKGGGNQPQHF
TGTGCCAGCTCCAAGGGGGGGGGCAATCAGCCCCAGCATTTT
>TRBJ1-2|TRBD1|NA|TRBV5-1
CASSPRQGVGYGYTF
TGCGCCAGCAGCCCCCGACAGGGGGTGGGCTATGGCTACACCTTC
>TRBJ1-5|NA|NA|TRBV5-5
CASSPGLINQPQHF
TGTGCCAGCAGCCCAGGACTGATCAATCAGCCCCAGCATTTT
>TRBJ1-2|TRBD1|NA|TRBV4-2
CASSQLGQPGAGYTF
TGTGCCAGCAGCCAGCTGGGACAGCCCGGAGCTGGCTACACCTTC
>TRBJ2-7|NA|once|TRBV6-1
CASRVVGSSYEQYF
TGTGCCAGCAGGGTGGTGGGCAGTTCCTACGAGCAGTACTTC
>TRBJ2-7|NA|NA|TRBV10-3
CATRDNYEQYF
TGTGCCACCCGGGACAATTACGAGCAGTACTTC
>TRBJ2-2|NA|NA|TRBV7-2
CASSLFDPPAGELFF
TGTGCCAGCAGCTTGTTCGACCCCCCGGCCGGGGAGCTGTTTTTT
>TRBJ1-2|NA|NA|TRBV2
CASRNWFGYTF
TGTGCCAGCAGGAATTGGTTTGGCTACACCTTC
>TRBJ2-7|TRBD1|NA|TRBV15
CATSRDQGAHEQYF
TGTGCCACCAGCAGAGATCAGGGGGCCCACGAGCAGTACTTC
>TRBJ2-2|NA|NA|TRBV18
CASSPRPPDTNTGELFF
TGTGCCAGCTCACCACGTCCCCCAGATACGAACACCGGGGAGCTGTTTTTT
>TRBJ1-1|NA|NA|TRBV6-5
CASRIQGNTEAFF
TGTGCCAGCAGGATACAGGGAAACACTGAAGCTTTCTTT
>TRBJ1-5|NA|once|TRBV19
CASNPTRGPQPQHF
TGTGCCAGTAATCCGACGAGGGGCCCTCAGCCCCAGCATTTT
>TRBJ2-7|TRBD1|NA|TRBV2
CASLRGTYEQYF
TGTGCGAGCCTCAGGGGGACCTACGAGCAGTACTTC
>TRBJ1-5|NA|NA|TRBV18
CASSEGEVQQPQHF
TGTGCCAGCTCAGAGGGAGAGGTACAGCAGCCCCAGCATTTT
>TRBJ2-3|NA|NA|TRBV5-1
CASSRGEQDTQYF
TGCGCCAGCAGTCGAGGGGAGCAAGATACGCAGTATTTT
>TRBJ1-1|NA|NA|TRBV18
CASSPTEGSEAFF
TGTGCCAGCTCACCGACGGAAGGATCTGAAGCTTTCTTT
>TRBJ2-1|NA|NA|TRBV9
CASSVRGGNEQFF
TGTGCCAGCAGCGTAAGGGGTGGGAATGAGCAGTTCTTC
>TRBJ1-3|NA|few|TRBV14
CASSHRVTSGNTIYF
TGTGCCAGCAGCCACAGGGTCACCTCTGGAAACACCATATATTTT
>TRBJ1-2|NA|NA|TRBV7-2
CASSLGPGALDGYTF
TGTGCCAGCAGCTTAGGACCAGGGGCATTAGATGGCTACACCTTC
>TRBJ1-1|NA|NA|TRBV11-2
CASSLTPTDAFF
TGTGCCAGCAGCTTAACCCCCACGGATGCTTTCTTT
>TRBJ2-5|TRBD1|NA|TRBV18
CASSPLAQGRETQYF
TGTGCCAGCTCACCACTGGCACAGGGGAGAGAGACCCAGTACTTC
>TRBJ1-1|NA|NA|TRBV6-5
CASSWGTANTEAFF
TGTGCCAGCAGTTGGGGAACAGCAAACACTGAAGCTTTCTTT
>TRBJ2-7|NA|NA|TRBV18
CASSPPRTSSYEQYF
TGTGCCAGCTCACCACCTCGGACAAGCTCCTACGAGCAGTACTTC
>TRBJ2-7|NA|NA|TRBV6-1
CASSDGYEQYF
TGTGCCAGCAGTGACGGTTACGAGCAGTACTTC